A single sample gave rise to the 7 T cell receptor beta chains below, sequenced in a study of radiation and T cells in renal cell carcinoma. Specified treatment: 15 Gy SBRT to primary tumor, nephrectomy 4 weeks later. The assay was immunoSEQ multiplex PCR, and TCRdb's table has in-frame clones only and misses some. The repertoire holds 15,000 to 20,000 clones, about half seen once, with less than 50% in the top ten. Here the sequenced sample was tumor tissue, taken from a patient whose treatment included radiotherapy and nephrectomy. The receptors derive from a woman aged 60-75 years with renal cell carcinoma.

At least ten counts were recorded for this clone. The rearrangement joins TRBV6-1 to TRBJ2-7; 8 bases line up with TRBD1. With 5 bases clipped from V and 9 bases from J, the junction kept 15 bases outside the gene matches. The germline CDR1 and CDR2 sequences are MNHNS and SASEGT. The length of the CDR3 is 15 residues. CDR3 DNA sequence: TGTGCCAGCAGTACACAGCCAGGGGGCGGAGGGGTGCAGTACTTC. This encodes CASSTQPGGGGVQYF.

The rearrangement uses TRBV7-2 and TRBJ2-7, with D maybe TRBD2 (6 bases). The V end lost 1 base, the J end lost 3 bases, and 10 bases lay between the germline ends. CDR1 SGHTA and CDR2 FQGNSA come from the germline V gene. The CDR3 totals 14 residues. The CDR3 nucleotides read TGTGCCAGCAGCTTAGTTTTGGGACTCTACGAGCAGTACTTC. Its translation is CASSLVLGLYEQYF.

V gene TRBV10-3 combines with J gene TRBJ1-5, with a tentative D call TRBD1 (6 bases). V lost 5 bases and J lost 2, with 7 bases in between. The CDR3 has 13 residues. The V gene's germline CDR1 is ENHRY and CDR2 SYGVKD. The DNA for the CDR3 is TGTGCCATCAGTAGGGGGGGCAATCAGCCCCAGCATTTT. Its protein product is CAISRGGNQPQHF.

The chain carries TRBV28 and TRBJ1-5, with 9 bases aligning to TRBD1. Germline lookup yields CDR1 MDHEN and CDR2 SYDVKM. The junction had 10 bases not matched to a gene; V was cut back by 3 bases and J by 4 bases. The CDR3 is made up of 17 amino acids. CDR3: CASSLISQGALNQPQHF. Written as DNA, the CDR3 is TGTGCCAGCAGTTTGATATCACAGGGGGCCCTTAATCAGCCCCAGCATTTT.

This clone showed up just a few times. The chain combines TRBV27 with TRBJ2-7; 7 positions agree with TRBD1. CDR1 is MNHEY, CDR2 SMNVEV, per germline (reference sequence). With V trimmed by 2 bases and J by 9 bases, 10 bases remained unmatched. This CDR3 is built from 14 residues. In DNA form, the CDR3 reads TGTGCCAGCAGTTTAAAGGGGGCCACCTTTGGGCAGTACTTC. Its protein is CASSLKGATFGQYF.

For this clone: Other DNA sequences within the sample encode an identical CDR3. The rearrangement uses TRBV4-1 and TRBJ2-1; 9 bases line up with TRBD1. Germline CDR1 is MGHRA and CDR2 is YSYEKL. The CDR3 runs to 16 residues. Germline trimming cut 0 bases from V and 6 bases from J; bases unmatched to any gene: 6. The CDR3: CASSQDPGQGFNEQFF. The CDR3 DNA reads TGCGCCAGCAGCCAAGATCCGGGACAGGGCTTCAATGAGCAGTTCTTC.

This clone was detected many times. The chain joins TRBV5-6 to TRBJ1-2; D might be TRBD1 (5 bases). V was cut by 4 bases and J by 2 bases, with 15 bases left in between. Germline V CDR1 and CDR2: SGHDT, YYEEEE. The CDR3 has 15 residues. The CDR3 nucleotides are TGTGCCAGCAGCGACAGCCAGCTACCAAACTATGGCTACACCTTC. Its translation: CASSDSQLPNYGYTF.